Below, 21 T cell receptor beta chains from the same sample are listed, as sequenced in a study of blood T cell repertoires in COVID-19 (dated by TCRdb to 2020 to 2021). Libraries were constructed by the immunoSEQ multiplex PCR assay. As stored in TCRdb, this immuneACCESS dataset retains in-frame rearrangements with V and J assigned. A fraction of the clones does not appear; measured against another copy, unresolved V genes explain less than half of the discrepancy, and the remainder lacks a known reason. Counted in this sample were 60,000 to 65,000 clones; 90% of them appeared once. Around 10% of the sample is held by the ten biggest clonotypes. Material: peripheral blood. The receptor source for this set is a woman older than 75 with active COVID-19.

The CDR3 protein is CASSLQQGLQTQYF. As DNA, the CDR3 is TGTGCCAGCAGCTTACAACAGGGCTTGCAGACCCAGTACTTC. The chain carries TRBV11-1 and TRBJ2-5; D might be TRBD1 (6 bases). Germline V gene data show CDR1 as SGHAT and CDR2 as FQDESV (reference sequence). The CDR3 is 14 amino acids. Trimming removed 2 bases from V and 6 bases from J, with 13 bases in between.

This chain connects TRBV7-8 to TRBJ1-1, with 8 bases fitting TRBD1. CDR1 is SGHVS and CDR2 is FQNEAQ in the germline V gene. Germline trimming cut 5 bases from V and 4 bases from J; bases unmatched to any gene: 6. The CDR3 covers 14 residues. For the CDR3, the DNA is TGTGCCAGCAGCCCATCTGGACAGGGCACTGAAGCTTTCTTT. Translation gives CASSPSGQGTEAFF.

The gene calls are TRBV19 and TRBJ1-2, with 8 positions matching TRBD1. CDR3 length: 14 amino acids. The ends lost 4 bases at V and 5 bases at J; junction bases unmatched: 6. Germline CDR1 reads LNHDA; CDR2 reads SQIVND (reference sequence). The CDR3 sequence: CASSKPGQDYGYTF. CDR3 coding DNA: TGTGCCAGTAGTAAACCGGGACAGGATTATGGCTACACCTTC.

V gene TRBV5-1 combines with J gene TRBJ2-2, with TRBD2 as a possible D gene (6 bases). This CDR3 spans 14 amino acids. Germline V CDR1 and CDR2: SGHRS, YFSETQ. V shed 3 bases and J shed 4 bases, with 10 bases lying between them. CDR3 DNA: TGCGCCAGCAGCTGGGACTTCCCCACCGGGGAGCTGTTTTTT. Amino acid sequence: CASSWDFPTGELFF.

The chain carries TRBV12-3 or TRBV12-4 and TRBJ1-5; TRBD1 matches 8 bases. V was clipped by 6 bases and J by 6 bases; unmatched bases: 4. The CDR3 covers 13 residues. The CDR3 here is CASSGQGGQPQHF. The CDR3 nucleotides read TGTGCCAGCAGCGGACAGGGCGGTCAGCCCCAGCATTTT.

This clone is a singleton in its sample. The J gene is TRBJ2-3, the V gene TRBV18; D might be TRBD2 (6 bases). Per the germline V gene, CDR1 is KGHSH and CDR2 is LQKENI. CDR3 length: 19 residues. Trimming took off 1 base at V and 2 bases at J, with 22 bases between the two ends. The CDR3: CASSPLLRLRDSFTDTQYF. In DNA, the CDR3 is TGTGCCAGCTCACCACTTCTTCGTTTGCGGGACTCGTTCACAGATACGCAGTATTTT.

This chain uses TRBV5-5 with TRBJ1-1; tentatively, D is TRBD1 (6 bases). Trimming pared 4 bases from V and 2 bases from J, leaving 18 bases between. Germline loops: CDR1 SGHKS, CDR2 YYEKEE (reference sequence). The CDR3 runs 16 residues. CDR3 sequence (DNA): TGTGCCAGCAGCGCGCTAGCAGGGGACGGAAACACTGAAGCTTTCTTT. It codes for CASSALAGDGNTEAFF.

The rearrangement joins TRBV12-3 or TRBV12-4 to TRBJ2-5; D is uncertain. This CDR3 has 13 residues. V lost 2 bases, J lost 2 bases, and 6 bases lay in between. The CDR3, as DNA: TGTGCCAGCAGTTTAACCCGGCAAGAGACCCAGTACTTC. It encodes CASSLTRQETQYF.

CDR3: CASNMTSSEQYF. Written as DNA, the CDR3 is TGTGCCAGTAACATGACTAGTAGCGAGCAGTACTTC. This chain connects TRBV19 to TRBJ2-7, with D perhaps TRBD2 (6 bases). CDR3 length: 12 amino acids. V gave up 7 bases and J gave up 6 bases, with 13 bases separating them. Looked up from germline, CDR1 is LNHDA and CDR2 is SQIVND (reference sequence). The whole variable domain, remainder taken from reference TRBV19 and TRBJ2-7, is DGGITQSPKYLFRKEGQNVTLSCEQNLNHDAMYWYRQDPGQGLRLIYYSQIVNDFQKGDIAEGYSVSREKKESFPLTVTSAQKNPTAFYLCASNMTSSEQYFGPGTRLTVT.

The chain links TRBV2 to TRBJ2-7, with 8 bases aligning to TRBD1. V gave up 4 bases and J gave up 6 bases; unmatched junction bases: 8. This CDR3 has 14 residues. The germline CDR1 and CDR2 sequences are SNHLY and FYNNEI. CDR3 sequence (DNA): TGTGCCAGCAGTGCGGACAGGGAACTCATCGAGCAGTACTTC. As protein: CASSADRELIEQYF. The variable domain in full, with the rest retrieved from reference TRBV2 and TRBJ2-7, is EPEVTQTPSHQVTQMGQEVILRCVPISNHLYFYWYRQILGQKVEFLVSFYNNEISEKSEIFDDQFSVERPDGSNFTLKIRSTKLEDSAMYFCASSADRELIEQYFGPGTRLTVT.

The chain has TRBV28 and TRBJ2-7; 8 bases line up with TRBD2. Germline V gene data show CDR1 as MDHEN and CDR2 as SYDVKM. V lost 4 bases and J lost 4; bases outside the gene matches: 6. The CDR3 sequence is 14 residues long. The CDR3 DNA reads as TGTGCCAGCAGTTCCGCTGCGGGGGGTTACGAGCAGTACGTC. This codes for CASSSAAGGYEQYV.

The V gene is TRBV6-5, the J gene TRBJ2-1; D is undetermined. The CDR3 spans 11 residues. The V gene lost 11 bases and the J gene lost 4 bases, with 9 bases spanning the gap. Germline-derived CDR1 and CDR2 are MNHEY and SVGAGI. CDR3 in DNA: TGTGCCGCGAAGTGGTACAATGAGCAGTTCTTC. Translation: CAAKWYNEQFF.

This chain connects TRBV6-5 to TRBJ2-3; D may be TRBD2 (6 bases). Trimming left V 7 bases short and J 5 bases short, with 7 bases between. The CDR3 has 11 residues. Germline V gene lookup returns CDR1 MNHEY and CDR2 SVGAGI. The CDR3 DNA follows: TGTGCCAGCATGCGGGGAGATACGCAGTATTTT. It is translated as CASMRGDTQYF.

The CDR3 DNA reads TGCGCCAGCAATGCCCCCAGGGAAGGCGGGGAGCTGTTTTTT. Protein sequence: CASNAPREGGELFF. The chain combines TRBV23-1 with TRBJ2-2; tentative D call: TRBD1 (5 bases). TRBV23-1 is an ORF; its function is uncertain. CDR3 size: 14 residues. V shed 7 bases and J shed 7 bases, with 16 bases lying between them.

V usage is TRBV7-8 and J usage is TRBJ2-3; 10 positions match TRBD2. From germline, CDR1 is SGHVS and CDR2 FQNEAQ. V lost 10 bases and J lost 4; bases outside the gene matches: 11. CDR3 size: 15 residues. The CDR3 DNA reads TGTGCCATTGCAGCGGGGGGGCGTGGGGCAGATACGCAGTATTTT. Encoded protein: CAIAAGGRGADTQYF.

The count of this clone is one. J is TRBJ2-7 and V is TRBV27, with 8 bases matching TRBD1. Losses at the gene ends were 2 bases for V and 2 bases for J; bases not matched to a gene: 5. CDR3 size: 15 residues. Germline V gene sequence: CDR1 MNHEY, CDR2 SMNVEV (reference sequence). The CDR3 here is CASSLQGQGPYEQYF. The CDR3 coding sequence is TGTGCCAGCAGTTTACAAGGACAGGGACCCTACGAGCAGTACTTC.

J is TRBJ2-1 and V is TRBV27; the D is unclear. CDR1 and CDR2 from the germline V gene are MNHEY and SMNVEV (reference sequence). V lost 7 bases and J 5 bases, leaving 12 bases between the germline ends. This CDR3 has 13 amino acids. The CDR3 DNA reads TGTGCCAGCAAAGGCAGGCCTGACAATGAGCAGTTCTTC. Translation: CASKGRPDNEQFF.

V usage is TRBV3-1 (or the pseudogene TRBV3-2) and J usage is TRBJ2-2, with 8 bases identical to TRBD2. The CDR3 covers 15 residues. The V gene end was trimmed by 3 bases and the J gene end by 6 bases; junction bases not matched to a gene: 6. Germline-derived CDR1 and CDR2 are LGHDT and YNNKEL (reference sequence). The CDR3, as DNA: TGTGCCAGCAGCCAGCTATCTAGCGGGCCCGGGGAGCTGTTTTTT. Residues: CASSQLSSGPGELFF.

The rearrangement links TRBV7-9 to TRBJ1-5; D is ambiguous. CDR1 SEHNR and CDR2 FQNEAQ come from the germline V gene (reference sequence). The CDR3 consists of 12 residues. Deletions cut 2 bases from V and 7 bases from J, with 6 bases between. CDR3 in amino acids: CASSLSRQPQHF. CDR3 in DNA: TGTGCCAGCAGCTTATCTAGGCAGCCCCAGCATTTT. The entire variable domain, with the rest obtained from reference TRBV7-9 and TRBJ1-5, is as follows: DTGVSQNPRHKITKRGQNVTFRCDPISEHNRLYWYRQTLGQGPEFLTYFQNEAQLEKSRLLSDRFSAERPKGSFSTLEIQRTEQGDSAMYLCASSLSRQPQHFGDGTRLSIL.

The chain couples TRBV28 to TRBJ2-3, with TRBD2 identical over 9 bases. CDR1 is MDHEN, CDR2 SYDVKM, per germline. The CDR3 totals 17 residues. V was clipped by 5 bases and J by 4 bases; unmatched bases: 13. CDR3 sequence (DNA): TGTGCCAGCAGTCACAGACTAGCGGTTATAGCGCCAGATACGCAGTATTTT. Protein sequence: CASSHRLAVIAPDTQYF. Looking up the rest from reference TRBV28 and TRBJ2-3 gives the full variable domain: DVKVTQSSRYLVKRTGEKVFLECVQDMDHENMFWYRQDPGLGLRLIYFSYDVKMKEKGDIPEGYSVSREKKERFSLILESASTNQTSMYLCASSHRLAVIAPDTQYFGPGTRLTVL.

The chain combines TRBV5-1 with TRBJ2-3; tentatively, D is TRBD1 (5 bases). Germline CDR1 SGHRS, CDR2 YFSETQ. CDR3 length equals 14 residues. Trimming shortened V by 0 bases and J by 6 bases, and 11 bases separated the two germline ends. This chain's CDR3 is CASSLGAGRDTQYF. The CDR3 DNA follows: TGCGCCAGCAGCTTGGGGGCAGGGCGGGATACGCAGTATTTT.